These 23 T cell receptor beta chains originate from one sample sequenced in a study of blood T cell repertoires in COVID-19. Clones were read by immunoSEQ multiplex PCR, and TCRdb kept only the in-frame ones, dropping some. In the table there are under 150,000 clones, less than 80% of which are singletons. Sequences were obtained from peripheral blood. These receptors were obtained from a man aged 55-75 years with acute or convalescent COVID-19.

This clone came up a few times. The chain combines TRBV20-1 with TRBJ1-5; no clear D. Germline CDR1 and CDR2: DFQATT and SNEGSKA (reference sequence). V shed 3 bases and J shed 2 bases, with 5 bases lying between them. The CDR3 runs 12 residues. The CDR3 region is CSASTGNQPQHF. The CDR3 DNA is TGCAGTGCTAGTACAGGCAATCAGCCCCAGCATTTT.

The chain recombines TRBV4-3 with TRBJ1-6, with unresolved D. The V end was cut by 0 bases, the J end by 7 bases, with 7 bases between. Germline lookup yields CDR1 LGHNA and CDR2 YSLEER. The CDR3 covers 14 residues. CDR3 DNA sequence: TGCGCCAGCAGCCAAGATATGAGAAATTCACCCCTCCACTTT. As protein: CASSQDMRNSPLHF.

This clone was seen more than once but under ten times. This rearrangement joins TRBV19 to TRBJ2-3, with D unresolved. Trimming took off 8 bases at V and 1 base at J, with 10 bases between the two ends. The CDR3 sequence is 13 residues long. In germline, CDR1 is LNHDA, CDR2 SQIVND (reference sequence). CDR3 residues: CASRPRGTDTQYF. In DNA, the CDR3 is TGTGCCAGTCGCCCCCGGGGCACAGATACGCAGTATTTT.

The V gene is TRBV15, the J gene TRBJ2-7; 7 nucleotides match TRBD2. J was trimmed by 7 bases and V by 1 base; bases with no gene match: 1. This CDR3 spans 12 amino acids. In germline, CDR1 is LNHNV, CDR2 YYDKDF (reference sequence). This CDR3 is CATSRGEGEQYF. CDR3 in DNA: TGTGCCACCAGCAGAGGGGAGGGAGAGCAGTACTTC.

This chain links TRBV4-2 with TRBJ2-3, with 12 bases lining up with TRBD2. CDR1 LGHNA and CDR2 YNFKEQ come from the germline V gene. The junction had 11 bases not matched to a gene; V was cut back by 4 bases and J by 6 bases. The CDR3 runs 17 residues. CDR3 nucleotide sequence: TGTGCCAGCAGCCCTCTCGGGACTAGCGGGCGTGGGGATACGCAGTATTTT. Its protein is CASSPLGTSGRGDTQYF.

The rearrangement links TRBV9 to TRBJ2-5; 11 bases are shared with TRBD2. With V trimmed by 2 bases and J by 4 bases, 7 bases remained unmatched. The CDR3 runs to 16 residues. The germline V gene encodes CDR1 SGDLS and CDR2 YYNGEE. This CDR3 reads CASSVSGLAEGETQYF. DNA for the CDR3: TGTGCCAGCAGCGTTTCGGGACTAGCGGAAGGAGAGACCCAGTACTTC.

V usage is TRBV7-6 and J usage is TRBJ2-1, with D possibly TRBD2 on 6 matching bases. Trimming cost V 5 bases and J 5 bases, with 16 bases left between them. The CDR3 has 15 amino acids. Germline V gene data show CDR1 as SGHVS and CDR2 as FNYEAQ. CDR3 loop: CASSRTGGPNNEQFF. CDR3 DNA: TGTGCCAGCAGCCGGACCGGAGGGCCAAACAATGAGCAGTTCTTC.

The chain recombines TRBV24-1 with TRBJ2-1; the match to TRBD2 covers 12 bases. V lost 4 bases and J lost 7; bases outside the gene matches: 10. Per germline, CDR1 KGHDR and CDR2 SFDVKD. The CDR3 is 17 amino acids. The CDR3 is CATSDPLAGGRRNEQFF. The CDR3, as DNA: TGTGCCACCAGTGACCCACTAGCGGGAGGCCGTAGGAATGAGCAGTTCTTC.

The J gene is TRBJ1-6, the V gene TRBV6-6, with 7 bases that match TRBD1. This CDR3 region has 16 residues. Germline CDR1 is MNHNY and CDR2 is SVGAGI (reference sequence). V was clipped by 6 bases and J by 4 bases; unmatched bases: 9. For the CDR3, the DNA is TGTGCCAGCAGGACGGTGGGACAGTTGTATAATTCACCCCTCCACTTT. This translates into CASRTVGQLYNSPLHF.

The V and J genes are TRBV5-1 and TRBJ2-3; TRBD2 aligns across 11 bases. Per germline, CDR1 SGHRS and CDR2 YFSETQ. The CDR3 is 16 amino acids. Trimming cost V 4 bases and J 4 bases; bases outside gene matches: 8. CDR3 DNA sequence: TGCGCCAGCAGCCCGATGACTAGCGGGAAGTCAGATACGCAGTATTTT. This gives the protein CASSPMTSGKSDTQYF.

V is TRBV5-6 and J is TRBJ1-2, with D perhaps matching TRBD1 (6 bases). Between the trimmed V and J ends, which lost 0 bases and 13 bases, there was a span of 19 bases. The CDR3 has 14 residues. Looked up from germline, CDR1 is SGHDT and CDR2 is YYEEEE. CDR3 loop: CASSLGTAQQRLTF. CDR3 bases: TGTGCCAGCAGCTTGGGGACAGCCCAACAAAGGCTCACCTTC.

The chain uses TRBV27 and TRBJ2-1; 12 nucleotides align to TRBD2. V was clipped by 3 bases and J by 6 bases; unmatched bases: 6. The CDR3 loop spans 16 amino acids. CDR1 and CDR2 (germline): MNHEY, SMNVEV (reference sequence). CDR3 loop: CASSFLLAGGGNEQFF. CDR3 coding DNA: TGTGCCAGCAGTTTCCTACTAGCGGGAGGAGGCAATGAGCAGTTCTTC.

The chain joins TRBV19 to TRBJ1-5; maybe TRBD1 (6 bases). The CDR3 is 14 residues long. Trimming took 8 bases from V and 3 from J, leaving 14 bases between them. CDR1 is LNHDA and CDR2 is SQIVND in the germline V gene (reference sequence). The CDR3 sequence: CASSQGRNNQPQHF. The DNA for the CDR3 is TGTGCCAGTTCTCAGGGGCGGAACAATCAGCCCCAGCATTTT. Drawing the rest from reference TRBV19 and TRBJ1-5, the complete variable domain is DGGITQSPKYLFRKEGQNVTLSCEQNLNHDAMYWYRQDPGQGLRLIYYSQIVNDFQKGDIAEGYSVSREKKESFPLTVTSAQKNPTAFYLCASSQGRNNQPQHFGDGTRLSIL.

This clone has just one count. Relative to the germline gene, one junction end is altered; a read error may explain this. The chain links TRBV7-7 to TRBJ2-6; 7 bases line up with TRBD1. Germline V gene data show CDR1 as SSHAT and CDR2 as FNYEAQ (reference sequence). CDR3 length equals 18 residues. For the CDR3, the DNA is TGTGCTAGCAGCTTAGGCAAGACAGGGCCCGCTGGGGCCAACGTCCTGACTTTC. Translation gives CASSLGKTGPAGANVLTF.

The chain employs TRBV4-2 and TRBJ2-7, with D possibly matching TRBD1 (5 bases). There are 15 residues in the CDR3. With 1 base removed from V and 1 base from J, the gap between germline ends came to 11 bases. The V gene's germline CDR1 is LGHNA and CDR2 YNFKEQ. The CDR3 spells CASSQVAGWSYEQYF. The CDR3 bases are TGTGCCAGCAGCCAAGTCGCAGGGTGGTCCTACGAGCAGTACTTC.

This clone was seen only once. The chain carries TRBV7-8 and TRBJ2-2, with 12 bases lining up with TRBD2. V dropped 2 bases and J dropped 4; count of bases not matched to a gene: 8. CDR1 and CDR2 from the germline V gene are SGHVS and FQNEAQ. The CDR3 contains 18 residues. CDR3 in DNA: TGTGCCAGCAGCTTACCCGCCACTAGCGGGAGGTTCACCGGGGAGCTGTTTTTT. It is translated as CASSLPATSGRFTGELFF.

V gene TRBV5-1 combines with J gene TRBJ1-1, with a tentative D call TRBD1 (5 bases). The CDR3 has 14 residues. The germline V gene encodes CDR1 SGHRS and CDR2 YFSETQ. V was trimmed by 2 bases and J by 0 bases, leaving 8 bases between them. DNA for the CDR3: TGCGCCAGCAGCTTAGGGGATCTGAACACTGAAGCTTTCTTT. Its protein is CASSLGDLNTEAFF.

This clone turned up a few times. The rearrangement links TRBV28 to TRBJ2-3; D remains ambiguous. This CDR3 spans 15 amino acids. The germline V gene encodes CDR1 MDHEN and CDR2 SYDVKM. V was trimmed by 5 bases and J by 0 bases, leaving 12 bases between them. CDR3 DNA: TGTGCCAGCAGTCTTTCCCGGTCTAGCACAGATACGCAGTATTTT. It is translated as CASSLSRSSTDTQYF.

Here the CDR3 reads CASSLGGTTEAFF. The CDR3 bases are TGCGCCAGCAGCTTGGGCGGGACCACTGAAGCTTTCTTT. V and J are TRBV5-1 and TRBJ1-1; TRBD1 is a possible D gene (5 bases). Trimming pared 0 bases from V and 4 bases from J, leaving 7 bases between. The CDR3 is 13 residues long. Germline V gene sequence: CDR1 SGHRS, CDR2 YFSETQ.

The gene calls are TRBV11-2 and TRBJ1-2; 8 bases fit TRBD1. The germline V gene has CDR1 SGHAT and CDR2 FQNNGV. The CDR3 consists of 16 residues. J gave up 7 bases and V 4 bases, and 14 bases lay outside the gene matches. CDR3 bases: TGTGCCAGCAGCTCCCCCAACCAGGGGGCGGTGGGTGGCTACACCTTC. Translation gives CASSSPNQGAVGGYTF.

J is TRBJ2-2 and V is TRBV21-1; the table calls TRBD2, which could not be checked here. TRBV21-1 has pseudogene status. This CDR3 comprises 13 residues. The CDR3 spells CASSQEDSGELFF. Written as DNA, the CDR3 is TGTGCCAGCAGCCAAGAGGACTCCGGGGAGCTGTTTTTT.

V and J are TRBV29-1 and TRBJ2-3, with D perhaps TRBD2 (6 bases). Germline loops: CDR1 SQVTM, CDR2 ANQGSEA. Trimming shortened V by 2 bases and J by 5 bases, and 11 bases separated the two germline ends. The CDR3 is made up of 13 amino acids. CDR3 amino acids: CSVEILAGDTQYF. For the CDR3, the DNA is TGCAGCGTTGAAATACTAGCTGGAGATACGCAGTATTTT.

This rearrangement joins TRBV6-5 to TRBJ1-1; TRBD1 matches at 8 bases. Germline V gene lookup returns CDR1 MNHEY and CDR2 SVGAGI. This CDR3 is built from 14 residues. Trimming removed 2 bases from V and 1 base from J; junction bases left unmatched: 0. CDR3 sequence reads: CASSYGTGNTEAFF. The DNA of the CDR3 is TGTGCCAGCAGTTACGGGACAGGGAACACTGAAGCTTTCTTT.